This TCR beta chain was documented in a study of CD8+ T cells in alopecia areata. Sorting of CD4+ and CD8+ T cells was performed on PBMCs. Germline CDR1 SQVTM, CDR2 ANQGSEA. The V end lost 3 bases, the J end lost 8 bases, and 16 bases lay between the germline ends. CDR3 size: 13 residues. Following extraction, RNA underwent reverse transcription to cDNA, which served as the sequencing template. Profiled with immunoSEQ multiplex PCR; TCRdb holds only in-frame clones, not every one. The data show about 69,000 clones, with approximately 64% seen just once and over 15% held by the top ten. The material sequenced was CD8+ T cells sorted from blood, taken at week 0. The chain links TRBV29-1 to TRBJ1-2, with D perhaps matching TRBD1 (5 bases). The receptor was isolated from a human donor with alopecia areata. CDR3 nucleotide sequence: TGCAGCGTTGACTGGGGGGGTAGGATAGGCTACACCTTC. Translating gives CSVDWGGRIGYTF. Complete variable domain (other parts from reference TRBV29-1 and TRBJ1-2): SAVISQKPSRDICQRGTSLTIQCQVDSQVTMMFWYRQQPGQSLTLIATANQGSEATYESGFVIDKFPISRPNLTFSTLTVSNMSPEDSSIYLCSVDWGGRIGYTFGSGTRLTVV.